This T cell receptor beta chain originates from a study of CD8+ T cells in alopecia areata. The authors extracted RNA and reverse transcribed it into cDNA as the sequencing template. Sequencing used immunoSEQ multiplex PCR; TCRdb keeps in-frame clones, though not all of them. The sample lists fewer than 200,000 clones, around 50% occurring once. Study-wide results and caveats: Relative to mice, TCR sharing across patients was less clear, a difference possibly HLA-related.

Concerning this clone itself: The antigen remains undetermined.

The TCR comes from a human donor with alopecia areata. Sequenced here: CD4+ T cells sorted from blood, sampled at week 0.

For the CDR3, the DNA is TGTGCCAGCAGCTTGGAGGAAAGGGCCAACGTCCTGACTTTC. Its translation is CASSLEERANVLTF. J is TRBJ2-6 and V is TRBV7-9, with D tentatively TRBD2 (5 bases). With 3 bases removed from V and 5 bases from J, the gap between germline ends came to 8 bases. CDR3 length equals 14 residues. CDR1 is SEHNR, CDR2 FQNEAQ, per germline (reference sequence). The full variable domain, rest sourced from reference TRBV7-9 and TRBJ2-6, is DTGVSQNPRHKITKRGQNVTFRCDPISEHNRLYWYRQTLGQGPEFLTYFQNEAQLEKSRLLSDRFSAERPKGSFSTLEIQRTEQGDSAMYLCASSLEERANVLTFGAGSRLTVL.